The 27 T cell receptor beta chains given below trace back to one sample, sequenced in a study of response to subunit inactivated influenza vaccine. TCRdb analysed the RT-PCR reads with MiXCR anew, one entry per CDR3 protein. Of approximately 520,000 distinct CDR3 sequences listed, roughly 23% are singletons. This specimen was CD4+ T cells sorted from PBMCs, taken around 5 days after vaccination. These receptors were collected from a man aged 50 to 59 who received an inactivated influenza vaccine.

V and J are TRBV10-3 and TRBJ2-7, with a weak D call TRBD1 (6 bases). Trimming cost V 5 bases and J 7 bases, with 12 bases left between them. Germline CDR1 reads ENHRY; CDR2 reads SYGVKD. This CDR3 has 12 amino acids. DNA of the CDR3: TGTGCCATCAGTCGACAGGCTGAAGAGCAGTACTTC. Translating gives CAISRQAEEQYF.

Ten or more counts support this clonotype. The chain has TRBV7-8 and TRBJ2-7; D gene ambiguous. CDR3 length: 11 amino acids. Germline CDR1 is SGHVS and CDR2 is FQNEAQ. Deletions cut 5 bases from V and 3 bases from J, with 5 bases between. Here the CDR3 reads CASSHYYEQYF. CDR3 sequence (DNA): TGTGCCAGCAGCCACTACTACGAGCAGTACTTC.

This clonotype was observed a few times. The chain joins TRBV6-5 to TRBJ1-2; unclear D gene. The CDR3 sequence is 16 residues long. V was cut by 3 bases and J by 4 bases, with 18 bases left in between. Per germline, CDR1 MNHEY and CDR2 SVGAGI. CDR3 sequence (DNA): TGTGCCAGCAGTTATTCCTCGCGCTTAAACAGCTATGGCTACACCTTC. Its protein is CASSYSSRLNSYGYTF.

The chain carries TRBV18 and TRBJ2-5; 9 bases line up with TRBD1. Trimming cost V 2 bases and J 5 bases; bases outside gene matches: 6. The CDR3 has 15 residues. Germline V gene lookup returns CDR1 KGHSH and CDR2 LQKENI. The CDR3 DNA sequence: TGTGCCAGCTCACCAGGGACAGGGAGAAGGGAGACCCAGTACTTC. Protein product: CASSPGTGRRETQYF.

The chain recombines TRBV5-5 with TRBJ2-4; D call uncertain. Trimming took 4 bases from V and 6 from J, leaving 5 bases between them. The CDR3 contains 11 residues. Germline V CDR1 and CDR2: SGHKS, YYEKEE (reference sequence). The CDR3 DNA is TGTGCCAGCAGCCTGGTAAACATTCAGTACTTC. Its protein is CASSLVNIQYF.

This clonotype turned up a few times. The rearrangement joins TRBV2 to TRBJ2-5, with a possible D match to TRBD1 (5 bases). The V end was cut by 4 bases, the J end by 3 bases, with 9 bases between. The CDR3 sequence is 13 residues long. Germline V gene data show CDR1 as SNHLY and CDR2 as FYNNEI. The CDR3 DNA follows: TGTGCCAGCAGTGTCGTCAGGGAAGAGACCCAGTACTTC. This encodes CASSVVREETQYF.

The chain employs TRBV20-1 and TRBJ2-7; no definite D call. Germline V gives CDR1 DFQATT, CDR2 SNEGSKA (reference sequence). Between the trimmed V and J ends, which lost 5 bases and 3 bases, there was a span of 11 bases. The CDR3 is made up of 12 amino acids. This chain's CDR3 is CSASPTGYEQYF. DNA of the CDR3: TGCAGTGCTTCTCCTACCGGCTACGAGCAGTACTTC.

The chain carries TRBV30 and TRBJ2-1; the D call may be TRBD1 or TRBD2 (7 bases each). This CDR3 comprises 11 residues. The V end was cut by 6 bases, the J end by 9 bases, with 12 bases between. Looked up from germline, CDR1 is GTSNPN and CDR2 is SVGIG (reference sequence). CDR3 in amino acids: CACQGGLEQFF. The DNA of the CDR3 is TGTGCCTGCCAGGGGGGGCTTGAGCAGTTCTTC. Filled out from reference TRBV30 and TRBJ2-1, the complete variable domain reads SQTIHQWPATLVQPVGSPLSLECTVEGTSNPNLYWYRQAAGRGLQLLFYSVGIGQISSEVPQNLSASRPQDRQFILSSKKLLLSDSGFYLCACQGGLEQFFGPGTRLTVL.

The chain uses TRBV6-6 and TRBJ2-5, with 9 bases aligning to TRBD2. With 8 bases clipped from V and 5 bases from J, the junction kept 6 bases outside the gene matches. Germline CDR1 is MNHNY and CDR2 is SVGAGI (reference sequence). CDR3 length: 13 amino acids. The CDR3 loop is CASYSGRWETQYF. CDR3 nucleotides: TGTGCCAGCTATAGCGGGAGATGGGAGACCCAGTACTTC.

The chain uses TRBV5-1 and TRBJ2-1; TRBD1 agrees at 9 bases. Germline CDR1 SGHRS, CDR2 YFSETQ. This CDR3 spans 16 amino acids. V gave up 6 bases and J gave up 2 bases; unmatched junction bases: 9. The CDR3 nucleotides read TGCGCCAGCACGGTGTCGGGACAGGGAGCCTACAATGAGCAGTTCTTC. Encoded protein: CASTVSGQGAYNEQFF.

This clonotype showed up just a few times. The chain employs TRBV18 and TRBJ2-7; D remains ambiguous. V was clipped by 1 base and J by 1 base, with 8 bases between them. Germline V gene data show CDR1 as KGHSH and CDR2 as LQKENI. CDR3 length: 14 residues. As DNA, the CDR3 is TGTGCCAGCTCACCACAAACCCTATCCTACGAGCAGTACTTC. This translates into CASSPQTLSYEQYF.

In this sample, this clonotype turned up a few times. V and J are TRBV5-1 and TRBJ2-1; 11 bases are shared with TRBD2. CDR1 and CDR2 from the germline V gene are SGHRS and YFSETQ. The CDR3 covers 15 residues. V was clipped by 1 base and J by 8 bases; unmatched bases: 5. CDR3: CASSLRLAGIDEQFF. Written as DNA, the CDR3 is TGCGCCAGCAGCTTGAGACTAGCGGGAATCGATGAGCAGTTCTTC.

The chain recombines TRBV10-3 with TRBJ2-1; 9 bases align to TRBD1. CDR3 length: 14 residues. V was clipped by 6 bases and J by 7 bases; unmatched bases: 7. Germline CDR1 ENHRY, CDR2 SYGVKD. This CDR3 reads CAIRQGASFNEQFF. Written as DNA, the CDR3 is TGTGCCATCAGACAGGGGGCCAGTTTTAATGAGCAGTTCTTC.

This clonotype has only a few counts. The genes are TRBV7-2 and TRBJ2-7, with D hard to call. Germline CDR1 and CDR2: SGHTA and FQGNSA. With 5 bases removed from V and 5 bases from J, the gap between germline ends came to 7 bases. The CDR3 loop spans 11 amino acids. The CDR3, as DNA: TGTGCCAGCAGCGCCGCGGACGAGCAGTACTTC. It is translated as CASSAADEQYF.

This clonotype was seen repeatedly, ten times or more. This chain uses TRBV29-1 with TRBJ2-1; 15 bases map to TRBD2. The CDR3 loop spans 15 amino acids. Germline values: CDR1 SQVTM, CDR2 ANQGSEA. CDR3 region: CSASGTSGRYNEQFF. The CDR3 DNA reads TGCAGTGCCTCCGGGACTAGCGGGAGGTACAATGAGCAGTTCTTC.

The chain employs TRBV7-2 and TRBJ2-5; 14 nucleotides align to TRBD2. Germline V lookup: CDR1 SGHTA, CDR2 FQGNSA. CDR3 length: 15 amino acids. Trimming took 5 bases from V and 5 from J; bases not matched to a gene: 4. CDR3: CASSKTSGGEETQYF. CDR3 nucleotides: TGTGCCAGCAGCAAGACTAGCGGGGGGGAGGAGACCCAGTACTTC.

Only a few counts were recorded for this clonotype. The chain has TRBV27 and TRBJ1-4; 7 bases map to TRBD1. Per the germline V gene, CDR1 is MNHEY and CDR2 is SMNVEV (reference sequence). There are 14 residues in the CDR3. The V and J ends lost 7 bases and 7 bases, in that order; junction bases with no gene match: 9. The CDR3 loop reads CASTHRGPTEKLFF. CDR3 sequence (DNA): TGTGCCAGCACCCACAGGGGACCTACTGAAAAACTGTTTTTT.

In this sample, this clonotype turned up a few times. The genes are TRBV20-1 and TRBJ2-7; 10 positions match TRBD1. This CDR3 has 14 residues. Germline-derived CDR1 and CDR2 are DFQATT and SNEGSKA (reference sequence). After removal of 6 bases from V and 3 bases from J, the junction contained 8 bases not matched to a gene. The CDR3: CSAYAGQGGYEQYF. The CDR3 DNA is TGCAGTGCATACGCTGGACAGGGGGGCTACGAGCAGTACTTC.

This clonotype has just a few counts. The genes are TRBV12-3 or TRBV12-4 and TRBJ1-1; perhaps TRBD1 as D (5 bases). Trimming took 6 bases from V and 3 from J, leaving 14 bases between them. The CDR3 is 14 residues long. The CDR3 protein is CASRQDSGHTEAFF. The DNA of the CDR3 is TGTGCCAGCAGGCAAGACAGCGGGCACACTGAAGCTTTCTTT.

The genes are TRBV20-1 and TRBJ2-2, with no clear D. V was clipped by 1 base and J by 5 bases, with 11 bases between them. The length of the CDR3 is 14 residues. Germline CDR1 is DFQATT and CDR2 is SNEGSKA (reference sequence). In nucleotides, the CDR3 is TGCAGTGCTAGAGGCCGTAGGGAAACCGGGGAGCTGTTTTTT. It translates to CSARGRRETGELFF.

The genes are TRBV14 and TRBJ2-2; 9 nucleotides agree with TRBD2. The CDR3 is made up of 19 amino acids. CDR1 is SGHDN, CDR2 FVKESK, per germline. V lost 3 bases and J lost 1; bases outside the gene matches: 12. The CDR3 spells CASSQGGFLAGENTGELFF. The CDR3 DNA sequence: TGTGCCAGCAGCCAGGGTGGATTTTTAGCGGGAGAGAACACCGGGGAGCTGTTTTTT.

The CDR3 spells CASSVRDRAEKLFF. CDR3 coding DNA: TGTGCCAGCAGCGTCCGGGACAGGGCTGAAAAACTGTTTTTT. The chain uses TRBV27 and TRBJ1-4, with 9 bases identical to TRBD1. From germline, CDR1 is MNHEY and CDR2 SMNVEV (reference sequence). The CDR3 totals 14 residues. The V and J ends lost 6 bases and 7 bases, in that order; junction bases with no gene match: 6. Supplemented by reference TRBV27 and TRBJ1-4, the full variable domain reads EAQVTQNPRYLITVTGKKLTVTCSQNMNHEYMSWYRQDPGLGLRQIYYSMNVEVTDKGDVPEGYKVSRKEKRNFPLILESPSPNQTSLYFCASSVRDRAEKLFFGSGTQLSVL.

The chain couples TRBV15 to TRBJ1-2; no clear D. This CDR3 contains 15 residues. Germline V gene lookup returns CDR1 LNHNV and CDR2 YYDKDF (reference sequence). V was pared by 1 base and J by 6 bases, with 15 bases between. The CDR3 nucleotides read TGTGCCACCAGCAGAGTTGGATGGGGATCGGATGGCTACACCTTC. As protein: CATSRVGWGSDGYTF.

The genes are TRBV7-2 and TRBJ2-2, with unresolved D. This CDR3 comprises 13 residues. CDR1 is SGHTA and CDR2 is FQGNSA in the germline V gene. Trimming removed 8 bases from V and 2 bases from J, with 9 bases in between. CDR3 nucleotides: TGTGCCAGCGCGAGATCAAACACCGGGGAGCTGTTTTTT. This codes for CASARSNTGELFF.

The V gene is TRBV10-3, the J gene TRBJ1-2, with TRBD1 matching over 8 bases. This CDR3 has 14 amino acids. Per the germline V gene, CDR1 is ENHRY and CDR2 is SYGVKD. Unmatched junction bases numbered 5, after V lost 0 bases and J lost 8 bases. The CDR3 nucleotides are TGTGCCATCAGTGAGTCGAGCAGGGGGCGAGGCTACACCTTC. This encodes CAISESSRGRGYTF.

The chain combines TRBV29-1 with TRBJ2-1; the match to TRBD2 covers 13 bases. The CDR3 is 17 amino acids. Germline V gene sequence: CDR1 SQVTM, CDR2 ANQGSEA. With 7 bases clipped from V and 8 bases from J, the junction kept 17 bases outside the gene matches. The CDR3 reads CSAQSDTGTSGTYEQFF. The CDR3, as DNA: TGCAGCGCTCAATCAGATACCGGGACTAGCGGGACGTATGAGCAGTTCTTC.

In this sample, this clonotype turned up many times. The chain links TRBV4-3 to TRBJ2-6; 7 nucleotides agree with TRBD1. This CDR3 is 15 amino acids long. The ends lost 4 bases at V and 4 bases at J; junction bases unmatched: 4. Per the germline V gene, CDR1 is LGHNA and CDR2 is YSLEER. The CDR3 DNA sequence: TGCGCCAGCAGCCCCGGGACAGCCGGGGCCAACGTCCTGACTTTC. Its translation: CASSPGTAGANVLTF.